Below, 8 T cell receptor beta chains from the same sample are listed, as sequenced in a study of blood T cell repertoires in COVID-19. Generated by immunoSEQ multiplex PCR, the TCRdb table keeps only in-frame clones and is missing some. The sample has some 490,000 clones, 75% to 90% seen once; the top ten hold approximately 3.2%. What was sequenced was peripheral blood. Receptors originate from a human donor in a cohort sampled during active COVID-19.

A remark on this clone: This sample includes further DNA sequences coding for the same CDR3. V is TRBV18 and J is TRBJ2-7; tentative D call: TRBD1 (6 bases). CDR1 KGHSH and CDR2 LQKENI come from the germline V gene. The ends were cut back, 3 bases at V and 1 base at J, with 7 bases in the middle. The CDR3 sequence is 13 residues long. CDR3 region: CASSPGQSYEQYF. DNA for the CDR3: TGTGCCAGCTCACCGGGACAATCCTACGAGCAGTACTTC.

CDR3 region: CASRGGPGELFF. The CDR3 DNA is TGTGCCAGCAGAGGGGGCCCCGGGGAGCTGTTTTTT. This rearrangement joins TRBV6-5 to TRBJ2-2; TRBD1 agrees at 7 bases. Germline CDR1 and CDR2: MNHEY and SVGAGI. Germline trimming cut 6 bases from V and 6 bases from J; bases unmatched to any gene: 1. The CDR3 totals 12 residues.

This chain connects TRBV15 to TRBJ2-1; tentatively, D is TRBD2 (5 bases). The V gene lost 4 bases and the J gene lost 0 bases, with 10 bases spanning the gap. This CDR3 spans 15 amino acids. The germline CDR1 and CDR2 sequences are LNHNV and YYDKDF (reference sequence). The CDR3 sequence: CATSNGLLSYNEQFF. The CDR3 nucleotides are TGTGCCACCAGCAACGGACTCCTCTCCTACAATGAGCAGTTCTTC.

The rearrangement joins TRBV5-5 to TRBJ1-5; 12 bases are shared with TRBD1. The CDR3 length is 15 residues. V was pared by 3 bases and J by 4 bases, with 2 bases of the junction left unmatched. Germline V CDR1 and CDR2: SGHKS, YYEKEE (reference sequence). The CDR3 DNA reads TGTGCCAGCAGCTGGGACAGGGGGCCAAATCAGCCCCAGCATTTT. This sequence encodes CASSWDRGPNQPQHF.

This clone was detected only once. V usage is TRBV3-1 (or the pseudogene TRBV3-2) and J usage is TRBJ2-1; D might be TRBD2 (7 bases). The germline V and J ends were trimmed by 4 bases and 1 base, with 23 bases remaining between them. Germline values: CDR1 LGHDT, CDR2 YNNKEL (reference sequence). The CDR3 length is 19 residues. The CDR3 DNA follows: TGTGCCAGCAGCCCCAGTCACATTCGGGGAGGGGGATCCTACAATGAGCAGTTCTTC. Its translation is CASSPSHIRGGGSYNEQFF.

The rearrangement links TRBV9 to TRBJ2-6; TRBD2 might be the D (7 bases). CDR1 and CDR2 (germline): SGDLS, YYNGEE. Trimming cost V 3 bases and J 0 bases, with 16 bases left between them. This CDR3 has 18 residues. Written as DNA, the CDR3 is TGTGCCAGCAGCGCGTGGGGGGGCACCCTCTCTGGGGCCAACGTCCTGACTTTC. Translated: CASSAWGGTLSGANVLTF.

The chain carries TRBV7-2 and TRBJ1-1; D is possibly TRBD1 (5 bases). Germline CDR1 SGHTA, CDR2 FQGNSA. The CDR3 is 15 residues long. Trimming cost V 1 base and J 0 bases, with 9 bases left between them. CDR3 sequence reads: CASSLVGGMNTEAFF. The DNA for the CDR3 is TGTGCCAGCAGCTTAGTTGGGGGGATGAACACTGAAGCTTTCTTT.

The V call is TRBV2, the J call TRBJ1-6; 9 bases are a match to TRBD1. V gave up 1 base and J gave up 7 bases; unmatched junction bases: 8. Looked up from germline, CDR1 is SNHLY and CDR2 is FYNNEI. The CDR3 covers 17 residues. CDR3 sequence: CASSEVRTGARNSPLHF. DNA for the CDR3: TGTGCCAGCAGTGAAGTAAGGACAGGGGCCCGCAATTCACCCCTCCACTTT.